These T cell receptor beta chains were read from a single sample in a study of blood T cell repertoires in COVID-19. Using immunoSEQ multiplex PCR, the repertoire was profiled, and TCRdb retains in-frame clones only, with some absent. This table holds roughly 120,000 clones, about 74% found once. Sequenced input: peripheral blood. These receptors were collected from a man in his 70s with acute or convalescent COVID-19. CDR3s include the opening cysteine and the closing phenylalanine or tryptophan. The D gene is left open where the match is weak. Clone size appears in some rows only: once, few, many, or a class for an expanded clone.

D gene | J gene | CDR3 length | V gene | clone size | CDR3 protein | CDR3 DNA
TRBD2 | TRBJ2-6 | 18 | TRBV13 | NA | CASSLGGTESSGANVLTF | TGTGCCAGCAGCTTGGGGGGGACGGAAAGCTCTGGGGCCAACGTCCTGACTTTC
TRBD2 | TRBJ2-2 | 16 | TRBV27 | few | CASSLLIAGNTGELFF | TGTGCCAGCAGTTTGCTGATAGCGGGAAATACCGGGGAGCTGTTTTTT
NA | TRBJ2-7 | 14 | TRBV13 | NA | CASSLGLGVYEQYF | TGTGCCAGCAGCCTGGGACTTGGCGTCTACGAGCAGTACTTC
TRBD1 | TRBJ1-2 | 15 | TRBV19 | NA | CASSPRQGMNYGYTF | TGTGCCAGTAGTCCAAGACAGGGGATGAACTATGGCTACACCTTC
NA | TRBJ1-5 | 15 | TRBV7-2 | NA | CASSLGGGFGQPQHF | TGTGCCAGCAGCTTAGGGGGAGGGTTCGGGCAGCCCCAGCATTTT
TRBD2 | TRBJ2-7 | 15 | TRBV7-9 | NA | CASSANSGGQGEQYF | TGTGCCAGCAGCGCTAATAGCGGGGGGCAAGGGGAGCAGTACTTC
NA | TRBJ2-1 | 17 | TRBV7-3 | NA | CASSLTEEARRGNEQFF | TGTGCCAGCAGCTTAACGGAGGAAGCGCGGAGGGGCAATGAGCAGTTCTTC
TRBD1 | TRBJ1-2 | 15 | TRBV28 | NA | CASSIPQDRVEGYTF | TGTGCCAGCAGCATTCCCCAGGACAGGGTTGAGGGCTACACCTTC
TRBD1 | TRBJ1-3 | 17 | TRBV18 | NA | CASSPSTGGDDRNTIYF | TGTGCCAGCTCACCAAGTACAGGGGGCGACGATAGAAACACCATATATTTT
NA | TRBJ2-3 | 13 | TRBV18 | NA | CASSIGGADTQYF | TGTGCCAGCTCAATCGGCGGGGCAGATACGCAGTATTTT
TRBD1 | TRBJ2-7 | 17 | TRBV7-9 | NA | CASSEPNFGTASYEQYF | TGTGCCAGCAGCGAACCCAACTTCGGGACAGCCTCCTACGAGCAGTACTTC